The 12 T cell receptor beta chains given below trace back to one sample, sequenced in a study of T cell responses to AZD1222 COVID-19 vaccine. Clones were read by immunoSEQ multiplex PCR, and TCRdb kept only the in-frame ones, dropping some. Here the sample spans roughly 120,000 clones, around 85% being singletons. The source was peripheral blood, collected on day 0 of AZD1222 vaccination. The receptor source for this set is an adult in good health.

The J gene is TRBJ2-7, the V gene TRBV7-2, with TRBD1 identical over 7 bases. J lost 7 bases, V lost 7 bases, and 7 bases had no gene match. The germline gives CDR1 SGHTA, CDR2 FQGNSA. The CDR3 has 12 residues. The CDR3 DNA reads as TGTGCCAGCACTCCAGGGGGACGGGAGCAGTACTTC. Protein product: CASTPGGREQYF.

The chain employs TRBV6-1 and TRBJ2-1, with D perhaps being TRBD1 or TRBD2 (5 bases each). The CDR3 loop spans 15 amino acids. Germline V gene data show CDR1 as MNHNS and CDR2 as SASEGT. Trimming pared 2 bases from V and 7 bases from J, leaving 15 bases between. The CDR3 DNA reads TGTGCCAGCAGTGAAAACCCAGGGACCACGAATGAGCAGTTCTTC. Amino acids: CASSENPGTTNEQFF.

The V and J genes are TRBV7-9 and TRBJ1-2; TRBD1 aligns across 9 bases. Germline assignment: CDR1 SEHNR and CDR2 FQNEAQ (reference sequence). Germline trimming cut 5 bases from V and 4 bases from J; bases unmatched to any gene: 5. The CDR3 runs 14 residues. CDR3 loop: CASSPTGGVYGYTF. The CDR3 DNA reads TGTGCCAGCAGCCCGACAGGGGGAGTCTATGGCTACACCTTC. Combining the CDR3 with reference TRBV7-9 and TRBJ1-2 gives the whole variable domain DTGVSQNPRHKITKRGQNVTFRCDPISEHNRLYWYRQTLGQGPEFLTYFQNEAQLEKSRLLSDRFSAERPKGSFSTLEIQRTEQGDSAMYLCASSPTGGVYGYTFGSGTRLTVV.

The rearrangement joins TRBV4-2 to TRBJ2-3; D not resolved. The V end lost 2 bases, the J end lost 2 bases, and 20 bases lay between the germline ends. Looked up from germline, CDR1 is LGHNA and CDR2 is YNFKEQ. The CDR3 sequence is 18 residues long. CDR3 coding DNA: TGTGCCAGCAGCCAAATCCAGACTGGGCTGAGACTCACAGATACGCAGTATTTT. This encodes CASSQIQTGLRLTDTQYF.

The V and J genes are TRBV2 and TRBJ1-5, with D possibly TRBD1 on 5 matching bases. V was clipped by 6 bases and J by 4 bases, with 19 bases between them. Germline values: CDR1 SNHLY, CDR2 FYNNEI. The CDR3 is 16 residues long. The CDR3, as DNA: TGTGCCAGCAGGGCGGGCGGCAGGGTAGAAAATCAGCCCCAGCATTTT. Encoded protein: CASRAGGRVENQPQHF.

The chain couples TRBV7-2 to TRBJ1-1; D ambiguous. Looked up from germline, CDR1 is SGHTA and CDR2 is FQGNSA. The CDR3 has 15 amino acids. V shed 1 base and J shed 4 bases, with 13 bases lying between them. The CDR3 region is CASSLGVAVATEAFF. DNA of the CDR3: TGTGCCAGCAGCTTAGGTGTTGCCGTCGCCACTGAAGCTTTCTTT.

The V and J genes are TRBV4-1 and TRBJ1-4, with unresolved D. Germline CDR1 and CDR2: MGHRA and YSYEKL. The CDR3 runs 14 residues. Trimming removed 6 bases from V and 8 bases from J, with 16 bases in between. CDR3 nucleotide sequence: TGCGCCAGCAGGACCCGGGTTTCCGAGGAAAAACTGTTTTTT. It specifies CASRTRVSEEKLFF.

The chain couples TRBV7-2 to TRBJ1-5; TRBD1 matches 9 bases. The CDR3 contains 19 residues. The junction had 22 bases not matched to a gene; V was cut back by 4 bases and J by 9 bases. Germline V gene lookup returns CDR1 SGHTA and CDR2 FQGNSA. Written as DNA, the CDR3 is TGTGCCAGCAGCTCACCGGGACAGGGCTTCAAACCCACTTGGGGGCCCCAGCATTTT. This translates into CASSSPGQGFKPTWGPQHF.

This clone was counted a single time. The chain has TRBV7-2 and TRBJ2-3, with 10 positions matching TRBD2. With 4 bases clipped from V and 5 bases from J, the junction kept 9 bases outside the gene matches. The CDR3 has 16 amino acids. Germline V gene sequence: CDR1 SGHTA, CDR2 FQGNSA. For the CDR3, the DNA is TGTGCCAGCAGCTCCCAGCGGGGGGGCGCCCGAGATACGCAGTATTTT. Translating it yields CASSSQRGGARDTQYF.

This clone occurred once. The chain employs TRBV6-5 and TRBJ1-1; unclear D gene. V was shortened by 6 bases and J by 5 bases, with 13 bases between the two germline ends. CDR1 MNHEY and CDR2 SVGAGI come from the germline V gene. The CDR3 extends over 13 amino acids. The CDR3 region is CASRQRVDTEAFF. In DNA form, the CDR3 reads TGTGCCAGCAGACAGAGGGTCGATACTGAAGCTTTCTTT.

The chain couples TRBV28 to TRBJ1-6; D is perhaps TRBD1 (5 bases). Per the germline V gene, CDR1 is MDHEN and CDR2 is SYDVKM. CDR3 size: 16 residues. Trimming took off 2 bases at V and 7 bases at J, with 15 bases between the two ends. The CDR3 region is CASSLVRGGRNSPLHF. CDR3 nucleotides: TGTGCCAGCAGTTTAGTTCGGGGGGGAAGAAATTCACCCCTCCACTTT. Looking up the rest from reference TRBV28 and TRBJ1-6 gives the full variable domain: DVKVTQSSRYLVKRTGEKVFLECVQDMDHENMFWYRQDPGLGLRLIYFSYDVKMKEKGDIPEGYSVSREKKERFSLILESASTNQTSMYLCASSLVRGGRNSPLHFGNGTRLTVT.

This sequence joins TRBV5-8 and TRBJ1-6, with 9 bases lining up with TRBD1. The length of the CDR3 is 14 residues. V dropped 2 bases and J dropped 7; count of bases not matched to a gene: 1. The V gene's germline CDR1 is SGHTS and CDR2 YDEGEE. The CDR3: CASSLDRGNSPLHF. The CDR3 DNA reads TGTGCCAGCAGCTTAGACAGGGGGAATTCACCCCTCCACTTT.